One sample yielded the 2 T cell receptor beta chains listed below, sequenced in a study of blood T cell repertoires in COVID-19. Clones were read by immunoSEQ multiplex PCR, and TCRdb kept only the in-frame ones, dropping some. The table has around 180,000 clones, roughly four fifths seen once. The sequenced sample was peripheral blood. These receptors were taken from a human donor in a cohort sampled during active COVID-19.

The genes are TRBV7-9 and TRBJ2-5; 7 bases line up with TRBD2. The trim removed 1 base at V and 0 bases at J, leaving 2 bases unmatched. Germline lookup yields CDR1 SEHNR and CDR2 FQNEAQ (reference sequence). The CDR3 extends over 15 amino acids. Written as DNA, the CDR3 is TGTGCCAGCAGCTTAGTACTAGCGTACCAAGAGACCCAGTACTTC. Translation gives CASSLVLAYQETQYF.

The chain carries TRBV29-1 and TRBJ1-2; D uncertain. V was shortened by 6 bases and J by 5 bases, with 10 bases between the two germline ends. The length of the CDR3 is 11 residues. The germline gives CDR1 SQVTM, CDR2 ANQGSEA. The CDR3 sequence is CSVPAGYGYTF. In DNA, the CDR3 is TGCAGCGTCCCGGCGGGGTATGGCTACACCTTC.